The 26 T cell receptor beta chains listed next were all sequenced from one sample in a study of post-analysis software for immune sequencing data. TCR beta cDNA libraries had unique molecular identifiers. MiXCR, run by TCRdb on the PCR reads, gives a single entry per CDR3 protein. The sample consists of 750,000 to 950,000 distinct CDR3 sequences, 53% of them appearing once. Whole-study findings and limits: Controls showed lower frequencies than patients for five TRBV segments, and TRBV5-6, TRBV5-1 and TRBV20-1 were among these.

Their recognized antigens are unknown. Specimen: blood. All receptors derive from a girl between 10 and 17 years old with multiple sclerosis.

V is TRBV5-1 and J is TRBJ2-4; TRBD1 aligns across 7 bases. Trimming cost V 1 base and J 0 bases; bases outside gene matches: 7. The CDR3 is made up of 17 amino acids. CDR1 is SGHRS and CDR2 is YFSETQ in the germline V gene. The CDR3 region has the DNA TGCGCCAGCAGCTTGCGGACAGGCGGACTAGCCAAAAACATTCAGTACTTC. Residues: CASSLRTGGLAKNIQYF.

J is TRBJ2-1 and V is TRBV20-1; D perhaps matches TRBD2 (5 bases). The CDR3 is 15 residues long. The V end was cut by 4 bases, the J end by 3 bases, with 16 bases between. The V gene's germline CDR1 is DFQATT and CDR2 SNEGSKA (reference sequence). CDR3 coding DNA: TGCAGTGCTACCACTTTATGGGGAGACTACAATGAGCAGTTCTTC. It is translated as CSATTLWGDYNEQFF.

The V gene is TRBV6-5, the J gene TRBJ2-1, with D tentatively TRBD1 (6 bases). The length of the CDR3 is 13 residues. The germline V and J ends were trimmed by 8 bases and 7 bases, with 15 bases remaining between them. CDR1 MNHEY and CDR2 SVGAGI come from the germline V gene. The CDR3 spells CASSGTPGNEQFF. CDR3 bases: TGTGCCAGCTCCGGGACACCCGGGAATGAGCAGTTCTTC.

The chain uses TRBV20-1 and TRBJ2-4; possibly TRBD1 for D (5 bases). The CDR3 spans 13 residues. V lost 5 bases, J lost 6 bases, and 14 bases lay in between. Per germline, CDR1 DFQATT and CDR2 SNEGSKA (reference sequence). CDR3 nucleotides: TGCAGTGCTTGGGGCAGGCAGTCAAACATTCAGTACTTC. Encoded protein: CSAWGRQSNIQYF.

This clonotype was counted only a few times. The gene calls are TRBV3-1 and TRBJ2-7, with 9 positions matching TRBD1. The CDR3 is made up of 15 amino acids. V was pared by 4 bases and J by 2 bases, with 6 bases of the junction left unmatched. CDR1 is LGHDT and CDR2 is YNNKEL in the germline V gene (reference sequence). CDR3 DNA: TGTGCCAGCAGCCCATCCGGGACAGGGACCTACGAGCAGTACTTC. Its translation is CASSPSGTGTYEQYF.

This clonotype was recorded a few times. As DNA, the CDR3 is TGTGCCAGCAGCTTCCGGACATTTTCTTGGGAAGAGACCCAGTACTTC. Residues: CASSFRTFSWEETQYF. This sequence joins TRBV11-1 and TRBJ2-5, with a tentative D call TRBD1 (5 bases). Deletions cut 3 bases from V and 3 bases from J, with 17 bases between. The germline gives CDR1 SGHAT, CDR2 FQDESV (reference sequence). CDR3 length equals 16 residues.

This clonotype was seen only a few times. The J gene is TRBJ2-3, the V gene TRBV5-1, with 8 bases identical to TRBD1. Germline V lookup: CDR1 SGHRS, CDR2 YFSETQ. The CDR3 extends over 13 amino acids. Trimming cost V 7 bases and J 7 bases; bases outside gene matches: 8. CDR3 in amino acids: CASHHDRGHTQYF. The CDR3 nucleotides read TGCGCCAGCCACCACGACAGGGGACATACGCAGTATTTT.

This clonotype appeared a few times. The chain recombines TRBV29-1 with TRBJ2-1; 11 bases align to TRBD2. This CDR3 region has 14 residues. The V and J ends lost 3 bases and 6 bases, in that order; junction bases with no gene match: 4. The germline CDR1 and CDR2 sequences are SQVTM and ANQGSEA. The CDR3 here is CSVDPSGRPNEQFF. For the CDR3, the DNA is TGCAGCGTTGATCCTAGCGGGAGGCCCAATGAGCAGTTCTTC.

The chain recombines TRBV7-6 with TRBJ2-7, with D hard to call. Germline CDR1 is SGHVS and CDR2 is FNYEAQ. The V end lost 4 bases, the J end lost 2 bases, and 18 bases lay between the germline ends. The CDR3 loop spans 16 amino acids. The CDR3 protein is CASSSIRGAYPYEQYF. For the CDR3, the DNA is TGTGCCAGCAGCTCCATCCGAGGCGCCTATCCCTACGAGCAGTACTTC.

The V gene is TRBV7-9, the J gene TRBJ2-3; D gene uncertain. The CDR3 runs 15 residues. V shed 0 bases and J shed 0 bases, with 7 bases lying between them. CDR1 is SEHNR, CDR2 FQNEAQ, per germline (reference sequence). In DNA, the CDR3 is TGTGCCAGCAGCTTAGCAGCCTCTAGCACAGATACGCAGTATTTT. This gives the protein CASSLAASSTDTQYF.

In nucleotides, the CDR3 is TGTGCCAGCAGCCGGGACGGGACTAGCATAGATGAGCAGTTCTTC. Translation: CASSRDGTSIDEQFF. V is TRBV3-1 and J is TRBJ2-1; 9 bases align to TRBD2. V lost 4 bases and J lost 8; bases outside the gene matches: 9. Germline CDR1 and CDR2: LGHDT and YNNKEL (reference sequence). This CDR3 region has 15 residues.

The V gene is TRBV7-6, the J gene TRBJ2-7, with 7 bases that match TRBD1. The germline CDR1 and CDR2 sequences are SGHVS and FNYEAQ. The junction had 15 bases not matched to a gene; V was cut back by 0 bases and J by 4 bases. The CDR3 consists of 18 residues. In nucleotides, the CDR3 is TGTGCCAGCAGCTTAGCCCCCTGGAAGGACAGGAACTCTTACGAGCAGTACTTC. It yields the protein CASSLAPWKDRNSYEQYF.

This clonotype has only a few counts. The CDR3 loop reads CASSSFPLVHEQYF. CDR3 sequence (DNA): TGTGCCAGCAGCTCCTTCCCCCTAGTGCACGAGCAGTACTTC. The chain is built from TRBV7-2 and TRBJ2-7; D gene unclear. Germline CDR1 SGHTA, CDR2 FQGNSA. Trimming removed 4 bases from V and 5 bases from J, with 15 bases in between. The CDR3 extends over 14 amino acids.

In DNA form, the CDR3 reads TGTGCCAGCAGCTATGACGTATACGAGCAGTACTTC. This codes for CASSYDVYEQYF. The chain joins TRBV7-9 to TRBJ2-5; D unclear. The end of the DNA fits TRBJ2-7 better, so the J call may be wrong. Germline-derived CDR1 and CDR2 are SEHNR and FQNEAQ (reference sequence). CDR3 length: 12 amino acids.

About this clonotype itself: A read error may account for a junction end that differs from germline. This chain links TRBV11-2 with TRBJ2-1; no firm D call. CDR3 length: 11 amino acids. Looked up from germline, CDR1 is SGHAT and CDR2 is FQNNGV. The CDR3 nucleotides are TGTGCCAACAGCTTGAGGAATGAGCAGTTCTTC. Translation: CANSLRNEQFF.

The chain carries TRBV5-1 and TRBJ2-7; D remains ambiguous. Trimming shortened V by 2 bases and J by 0 bases, and 9 bases separated the two germline ends. This CDR3 is built from 14 residues. Per germline, CDR1 SGHRS and CDR2 YFSETQ. The CDR3 DNA sequence: TGCGCCAGCAGCTTTAACTCGCCCTCCTACGAGCAGTACTTC. The encoded protein is CASSFNSPSYEQYF.

The chain links TRBV12-3 or TRBV12-4 to TRBJ2-3; the D gene could be TRBD1 or TRBD2 (5 bases each). V was pared by 4 bases and J by 0 bases, with 17 bases between. The CDR3 is 17 amino acids. In DNA, the CDR3 is TGTGCCAGCAGTTATCTGCGACGGGACGGAAGCACAGATACGCAGTATTTT. Protein sequence: CASSYLRRDGSTDTQYF.

The genes are TRBV19 and TRBJ2-5; TRBD1 aligns across 11 bases. The germline gives CDR1 LNHDA, CDR2 SQIVND (reference sequence). The trim removed 1 base at V and 2 bases at J, leaving 3 bases unmatched. This CDR3 spans 16 amino acids. The CDR3 DNA sequence: TGTGCCAGTAGTATAGCTGGGACAGGGGGGCAAGAGACCCAGTACTTC. It codes for CASSIAGTGGQETQYF.

This clonotype was detected only a few times. V and J are TRBV18 and TRBJ2-7; D gene uncertain. The CDR3 spans 13 residues. Trimming cost V 3 bases and J 3 bases, with 9 bases left between them. Per germline, CDR1 KGHSH and CDR2 LQKENI. The CDR3 protein is CASSPAADYEQYF. In nucleotides, the CDR3 is TGTGCCAGCTCACCTGCGGCAGACTACGAGCAGTACTTC.

The gene calls are TRBV29-1 and TRBJ2-4; D may be TRBD1 (5 bases). The CDR3 covers 13 residues. V was pared by 4 bases and J by 6 bases, with 13 bases between. Germline CDR1 reads SQVTM; CDR2 reads ANQGSEA. CDR3 DNA sequence: TGCAGCGTTGCTAAAAGCCAGGGAAACATTCAGTACTTC. As protein: CSVAKSQGNIQYF.

The chain joins TRBV5-1 to TRBJ2-7, with D possibly being TRBD1 (6 bases). Trimming took off 4 bases at V and 2 bases at J, with 16 bases between the two ends. CDR1 is SGHRS, CDR2 YFSETQ, per germline. The CDR3 spans 15 residues. CDR3 region: CASSPLQGITYEQYF. Written as DNA, the CDR3 is TGCGCCAGCAGCCCACTACAGGGTATAACCTACGAGCAGTACTTC.

CDR3 in DNA: TGCAGTGCTAGACAGGGTCTGGAGCAGTTCTTC. This sequence encodes CSARQGLEQFF. The gene calls are TRBV20-1 and TRBJ2-1; a possible D gene is TRBD1 (5 bases). This CDR3 is built from 11 residues. Germline V gives CDR1 DFQATT, CDR2 SNEGSKA (reference sequence). V lost 2 bases, J lost 10 bases, and 9 bases lay in between.

The chain joins TRBV29-1 to TRBJ1-2, with no clear D. From germline, CDR1 is SQVTM and CDR2 ANQGSEA. CDR3 length: 12 residues. V was trimmed by 6 bases and J by 7 bases, leaving 15 bases between them. CDR3 sequence: CSVHIAAGGYTF. DNA for the CDR3: TGCAGCGTCCATATAGCCGCGGGTGGCTACACCTTC.

This clonotype has more than one count but fewer than ten. J is TRBJ2-7 and V is TRBV12-3 or TRBV12-4; D possibly corresponds to TRBD2 (6 bases). This CDR3 has 14 amino acids. Trimming stripped 3 bases from V and 3 bases from J, with 12 bases between. Here the CDR3 DNA reads TGTGCCAGCAGTTTGGGACTGGGAAACTACGAGCAGTACTTC. Its protein product is CASSLGLGNYEQYF.

As DNA, the CDR3 is TGCAGCGTTGAAGATACAGGGGGCCCCTACGAGCAGTACTTC. Its protein is CSVEDTGGPYEQYF. The rearrangement joins TRBV29-1 to TRBJ2-1, with 9 bases aligning to TRBD1. The DNA end favors TRBJ2-7, so the J call may be wrong. This CDR3 has 14 amino acids. CDR1 and CDR2 (germline): SQVTM, ANQGSEA.

Here the CDR3 DNA reads TGCGCCAGCAGCTATGGACTAGCGGGAGTCTCAAATACGCAGTATTTT. It encodes CASSYGLAGVSNTQYF. The chain has TRBV5-1 and TRBJ2-3; 13 bases map to TRBD2. CDR1 SGHRS and CDR2 YFSETQ come from the germline V gene. V lost 3 bases, J lost 7 bases, and 8 bases stayed unmatched. The CDR3 length is 16 residues.